This T cell receptor beta chain was documented in a study of blood T cell repertoires in COVID-19. Produced via immunoSEQ multiplex PCR; TCRdb's table is partial and in-frame only. In the table there are about 70,000 clones, 70% to 90% of which are singletons. The CDR3 totals 17 residues. V lost 0 bases and J lost 7, with 19 bases in between. Germline lookup yields CDR1 SGHNT and CDR2 YYREEE (reference sequence). The clonotype was recovered from a woman aged 55-75 years with acute or convalescent COVID-19. J is TRBJ2-2 and V is TRBV5-4; D possibly corresponds to TRBD1 (6 bases). The specimen sequenced was peripheral blood. The DNA of the CDR3 is TGTGCCAGCAGCTTGGCAGTTGGGGGCCGCGGCGGCGGGGAGCTGTTTTTT. Translated, it gives CASSLAVGGRGGGELFF.